The rows below give T cell receptor beta chains drawn from one sample of a study of blood T cell repertoires in COVID-19. Method: immunoSEQ multiplex PCR; TCRdb's copy keeps in-frame clones and lacks some. Of roughly 90,000 clones listed, around four fifths were seen once; the top ten hold approximately 15%. Sequencing used peripheral blood. The source of these receptors is a human donor in a cohort sampled during active COVID-19. Both conserved end residues are part of each CDR3. The order of the fields is CDR3 DNA, CDR3 protein, clone size, V gene, D gene, J gene. A D gene is named only where the DNA matches it firmly. A row's size may be missing; if present it is once, few, many or a size class.

TGTGCCAGCAGTGAAATGACAGCAAGCAATCAGCCCCAGCATTTT CASSEMTASNQPQHF - TRBV6-1 - TRBJ1-5
TGTGCCAGCAGTTACGGGCGTCGGGGTAAACCCTATGGCTACACCTTC CASSYGRRGKPYGYTF - TRBV6-5 - TRBJ1-2
TGTGCCAGCAGTGAATCTCAGGGGAGCAATCAGCCCCAGCATTTT CASSESQGSNQPQHF - TRBV2 - TRBJ1-5
TGTGCCAGCAGCTTAGCAACCGGGACAGGGCGAGAAAAACTGTTTTTT CASSLATGTGREKLFF - TRBV7-9 TRBD1 TRBJ1-4
TGTGCCAGCAGCTCTAGGGATGACAGAAATAGCAATCAGCCCCAGCATTTT CASSSRDDRNSNQPQHF - TRBV5-6 - TRBJ1-5
TGTGCCAGCAGGGCAGGGGGCCATCAGCCCCAGCATTTT CASRAGGHQPQHF few TRBV2 TRBD1 TRBJ1-5
TGTGCCAGCAGCTCGGATACAGGGGTGACTGAAGCTTTCTTT CASSSDTGVTEAFF - TRBV13 TRBD1 TRBJ1-1
TGTGCCAGCACCACCAGGGTGGCTGGAAACACCATATATTTT CASTTRVAGNTIYF - TRBV28 - TRBJ1-3
TGTGCCAGCAGCTTGACAGGGGGCGCGGGTGGCTACACCTTC CASSLTGGAGGYTF - TRBV5-5 TRBD1 TRBJ1-2
TGTGCCAGCACCACCGGGGGGGGTTACAATCAGCCCCAGCATTTT CASTTGGGYNQPQHF - TRBV28 - TRBJ1-5
TGTGCCAGCAGGTTGCCCGGGACAACTAACACTGAAGCTTTCTTT CASRLPGTTNTEAFF - TRBV28 - TRBJ1-1
TGTGCCAGCAGCCCCGTTCCTGGAAACACCATATATTTT CASSPVPGNTIYF - TRBV9 - TRBJ1-3
TGTGCCAGCAGCCGTTATCGACAGGCCAACTATGGCTACACCTTC CASSRYRQANYGYTF - TRBV6-5 - TRBJ1-2
TGTGCCAGCAGCGTGCCGGGACAGGGGATCGAGCAGTACTTC CASSVPGQGIEQYF - TRBV11-2 TRBD1 TRBJ2-7
TGTGCCAGCAGTTTATGGGCTTTAGGGGGGGACGAGTACTTC CASSLWALGGDEYF - TRBV28 - TRBJ2-7
TGCAGCGTTAATGGGGGATCGACAGGGCCGCTCACTGAAGCTTTCTTT CSVNGGSTGPLTEAFF - TRBV29-1 TRBD1 TRBJ1-1
TGTGCCAGTAGTATCTTAGCCAAAAACATTCAGTACTTC CASSILAKNIQYF - TRBV19 - TRBJ2-4
TGTGCCTGGGGGACAGTCTACGAGCAGTACTTC CAWGTVYEQYF - TRBV30 TRBD1 TRBJ2-7
TGCAGCGTTGACGACGGCGGGGAGACCCAGTACTTC CSVDDGGETQYF - TRBV29-1 - TRBJ2-5